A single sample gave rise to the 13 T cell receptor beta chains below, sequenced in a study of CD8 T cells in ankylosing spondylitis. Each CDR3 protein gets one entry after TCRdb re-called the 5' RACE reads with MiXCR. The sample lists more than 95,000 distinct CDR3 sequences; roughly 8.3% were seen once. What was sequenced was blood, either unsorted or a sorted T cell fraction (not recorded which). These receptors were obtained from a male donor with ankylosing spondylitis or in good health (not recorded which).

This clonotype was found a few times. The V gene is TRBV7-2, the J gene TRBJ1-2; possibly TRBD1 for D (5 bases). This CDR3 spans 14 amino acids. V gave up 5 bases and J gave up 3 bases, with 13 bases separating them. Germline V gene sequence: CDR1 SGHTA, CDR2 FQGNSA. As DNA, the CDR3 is TGTGCCAGCAGCCCCCCGGGGGAATACTATGGCTACACCTTC. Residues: CASSPPGEYYGYTF.

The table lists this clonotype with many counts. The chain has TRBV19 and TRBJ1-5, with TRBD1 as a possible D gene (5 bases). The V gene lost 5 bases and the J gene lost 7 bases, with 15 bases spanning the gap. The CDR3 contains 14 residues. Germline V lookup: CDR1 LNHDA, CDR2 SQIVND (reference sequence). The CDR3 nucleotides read TGTGCCAGTAGTGCGACAGCCCCAGGACAGCCCCAGCATTTT. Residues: CASSATAPGQPQHF.

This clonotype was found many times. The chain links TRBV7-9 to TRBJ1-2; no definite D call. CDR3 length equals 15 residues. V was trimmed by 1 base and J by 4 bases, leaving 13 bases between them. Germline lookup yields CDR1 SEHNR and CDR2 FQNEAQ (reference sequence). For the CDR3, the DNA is TGTGCCAGCAGCTTAGACCAGACTACCGTCTATGGCTACACCTTC. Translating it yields CASSLDQTTVYGYTF.

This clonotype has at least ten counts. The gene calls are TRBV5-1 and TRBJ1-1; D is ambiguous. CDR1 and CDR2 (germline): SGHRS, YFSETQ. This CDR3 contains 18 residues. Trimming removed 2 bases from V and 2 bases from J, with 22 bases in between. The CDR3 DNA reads TGCGCCAGCAGCTTAACCCGCCGAGGTAGAACCCAAAACACTGAAGCTTTCTTT. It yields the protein CASSLTRRGRTQNTEAFF. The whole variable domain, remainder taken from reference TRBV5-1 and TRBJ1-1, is KAGVTQTPRYLIKTRGQQVTLSCSPISGHRSVSWYQQTPGQGLQFLFEYFSETQRNKGNFPGRFSGRQFSNSRSEMNVSTLELGDSALYLCASSLTRRGRTQNTEAFFGQGTRLTVV.

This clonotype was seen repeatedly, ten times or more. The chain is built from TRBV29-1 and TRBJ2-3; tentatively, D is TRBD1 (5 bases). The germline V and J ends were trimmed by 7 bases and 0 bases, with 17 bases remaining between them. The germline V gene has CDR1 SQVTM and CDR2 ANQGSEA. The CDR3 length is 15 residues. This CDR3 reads CSGKDDRASTDTQYF. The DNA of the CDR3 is TGCAGCGGGAAAGATGACAGAGCTAGCACAGATACGCAGTATTTT.

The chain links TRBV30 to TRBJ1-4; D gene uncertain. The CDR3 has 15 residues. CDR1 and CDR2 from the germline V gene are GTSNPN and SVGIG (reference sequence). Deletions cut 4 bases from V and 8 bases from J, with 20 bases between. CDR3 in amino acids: CAWTTSTALREKLFF. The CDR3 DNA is TGTGCCTGGACCACGAGTACAGCCCTAAGGGAAAAACTGTTTTTT.

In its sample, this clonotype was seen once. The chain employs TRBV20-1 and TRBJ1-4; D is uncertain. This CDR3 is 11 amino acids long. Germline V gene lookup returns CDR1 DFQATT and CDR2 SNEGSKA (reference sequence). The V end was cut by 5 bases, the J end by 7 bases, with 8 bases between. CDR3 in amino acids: CSAVFSEKLFF. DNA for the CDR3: TGCAGTGCTGTATTTTCTGAAAAACTGTTTTTT.

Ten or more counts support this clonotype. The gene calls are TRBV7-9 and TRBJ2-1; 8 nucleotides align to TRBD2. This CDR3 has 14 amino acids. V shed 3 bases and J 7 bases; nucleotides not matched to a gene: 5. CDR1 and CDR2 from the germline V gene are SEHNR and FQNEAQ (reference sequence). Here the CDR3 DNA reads TGTGCCAGCAGCTTGGGGACGGGAGGGAATGAGCAGTTCTTC. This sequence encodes CASSLGTGGNEQFF.

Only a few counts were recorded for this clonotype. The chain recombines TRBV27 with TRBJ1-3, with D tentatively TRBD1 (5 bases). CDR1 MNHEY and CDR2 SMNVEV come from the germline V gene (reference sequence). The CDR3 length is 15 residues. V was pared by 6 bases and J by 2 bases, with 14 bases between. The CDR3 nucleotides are TGTGCCAGCAGGTCTGTCCGGGGCCCTGGAAACACCATATATTTT. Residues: CASRSVRGPGNTIYF.

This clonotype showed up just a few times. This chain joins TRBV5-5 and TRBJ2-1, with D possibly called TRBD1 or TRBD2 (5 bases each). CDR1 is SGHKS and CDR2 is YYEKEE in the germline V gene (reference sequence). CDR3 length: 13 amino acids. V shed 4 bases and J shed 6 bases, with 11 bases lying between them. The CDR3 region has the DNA TGTGCCAGCAGCCCCGGGACGGTCAATGAGCAGTTCTTC. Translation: CASSPGTVNEQFF.

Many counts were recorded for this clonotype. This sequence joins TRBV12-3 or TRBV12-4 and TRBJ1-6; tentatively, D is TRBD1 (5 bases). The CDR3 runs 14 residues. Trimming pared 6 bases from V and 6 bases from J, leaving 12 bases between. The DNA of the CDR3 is TGTGCCAGCAGAGCCATGGGGACTAATTCACCCCTCCACTTT. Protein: CASRAMGTNSPLHF.

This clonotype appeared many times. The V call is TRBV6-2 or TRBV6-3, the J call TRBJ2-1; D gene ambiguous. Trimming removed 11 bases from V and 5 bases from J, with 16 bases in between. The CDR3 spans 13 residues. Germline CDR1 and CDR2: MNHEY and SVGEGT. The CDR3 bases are TGTGCCTCCTGGAGTCGGCGGAACAATGAGCAGTTCTTC. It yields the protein CASWSRRNNEQFF.

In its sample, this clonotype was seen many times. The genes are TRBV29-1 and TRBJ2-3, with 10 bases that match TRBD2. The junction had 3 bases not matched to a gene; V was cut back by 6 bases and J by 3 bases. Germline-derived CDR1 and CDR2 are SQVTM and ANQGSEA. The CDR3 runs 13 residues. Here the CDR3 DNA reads TGCAGCGTCAAGCGGGAGGGGACAGATACGCAGTATTTT. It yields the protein CSVKREGTDTQYF.